The source of this T cell receptor (beta chain) is a study of stem cell transplantation in POMP-related autoinflammatory disease. Study conclusions and caveats: A trend toward lower repertoire diversity and greater clonality appeared in every analyzed T-cell subset of PRAID patients. In PRAID patients, the number of distinct TRB V-J gene pairings was restricted.

About this clone: The antigen remains undetermined.

The table came from immunoSEQ multiplex PCR; TCRdb's copy has only in-frame clones and leaves some out. Of several thousand clones listed, less than 90% are singletons. Deletions cut 4 bases from V and 0 bases from J, with 10 bases between. This CDR3 is built from 14 residues. Germline CDR1 is SGHKS and CDR2 is YYEKEE (reference sequence). This receptor was obtained from a human donor in good health. The rearrangement links TRBV5-5 to TRBJ1-1; D unclear. The material sequenced was a CXCR5-defined cell subset from PBMCs. CDR3 sequence: CASSPFLLNTEAFF. In DNA form, the CDR3 reads TGTGCCAGCAGCCCATTTCTCCTGAACACTGAAGCTTTCTTT.